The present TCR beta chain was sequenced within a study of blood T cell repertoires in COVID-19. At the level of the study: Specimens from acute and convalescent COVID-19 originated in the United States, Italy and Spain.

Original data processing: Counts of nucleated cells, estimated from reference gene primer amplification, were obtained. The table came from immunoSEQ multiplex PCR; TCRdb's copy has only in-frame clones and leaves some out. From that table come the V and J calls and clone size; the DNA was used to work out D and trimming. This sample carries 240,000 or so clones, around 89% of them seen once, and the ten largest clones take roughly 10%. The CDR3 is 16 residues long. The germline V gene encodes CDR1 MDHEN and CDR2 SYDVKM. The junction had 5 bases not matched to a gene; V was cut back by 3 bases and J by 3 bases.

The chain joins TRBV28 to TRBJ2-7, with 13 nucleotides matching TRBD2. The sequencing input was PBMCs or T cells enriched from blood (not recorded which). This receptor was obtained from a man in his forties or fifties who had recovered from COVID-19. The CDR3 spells CASSFPRLAGGYEQYF. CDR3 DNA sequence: TGTGCCAGCAGTTTTCCCCGACTAGCGGGGGGCTACGAGCAGTACTTC.